This T cell receptor (beta chain) was identified in a study of control samples from healthy donors and cancer patients. Only in-frame clones appear in the TCRdb table, and some are missing; sequencing was by immunoSEQ multiplex PCR. The sample consists of under 15,000 clones, approximately 93% of them appearing once. Between the trimmed V and J ends, which lost 5 bases and 0 bases, there was a span of 17 bases. Germline V gives CDR1 SGHTA, CDR2 FQGTGA. The CDR3 sequence is 17 residues long. The sample was PBMCs. The gene calls are TRBV7-3 and TRBJ1-3; a possible D gene is TRBD1 (6 bases). This sequence was found in an elderly man with lung cancer. CDR3 amino acids: CASSPTGTRGSGNTIYF. CDR3 DNA: TGTGCCAGCAGCCCCACAGGGACTAGGGGCTCTGGAAACACCATATATTTT.